This T cell receptor (beta chain) was documented in a study of cytotoxic CD8 clonotypes in ibrutinib-treated CLL. Cryopreserved PBMCs provided around 1.9 micrograms of genomic DNA for the TCR beta libraries. Germline values: CDR1 MDHEN, CDR2 SYDVKM. Trimming removed 3 bases at V and 0 bases at J, with 12 bases between. This CDR3 is built from 16 residues. Targeted sequencing depth ranged from 1 in 200,000 to 1 in 1 million T cells. Here immunoSEQ multiplex PCR was the method, and the copy in TCRdb shows in-frame clones only, minus some. The sample shows some 200,000 clones, more than 75% of them seen only once. With respect to this clone: Its matching antigen is unknown.

General study points: Contraction or stability on treatment was seen for public clonotypes, which were uncommon.

This receptor was taken from a human donor with chronic lymphocytic leukemia. The sample consisted of PBMCs, taken after 12 months of ibrutinib treatment. The genes are TRBV28 and TRBJ1-5, with D possibly TRBD1 on 5 matching bases. The CDR3 sequence is CASSFTRGYSNQPQHF. CDR3 bases: TGTGCCAGCAGTTTTACTAGGGGTTATAGCAATCAGCCCCAGCATTTT.